This T cell receptor (beta chain) comes out of a study of blood T cell repertoires in COVID-19. In the study overall: Sources were T cells, B-cell-depleted T cells, or PBMCs; the material itself was cDNA or gDNA.

This CDR3 comprises 17 residues. With 0 bases clipped from V and 7 bases from J, the junction kept 4 bases outside the gene matches. In germline, CDR1 is LGHDT, CDR2 YNNKEL (reference sequence). TCRdb keeps only in-frame clones here, not all; method: immunoSEQ multiplex PCR. The top ten hold less than 0.75% of the sample, which has more than 400,000 clones, roughly 87% seen once. This TCR came from a man aged 18 to 29 who had recovered from COVID-19. This chain links TRBV3-1 (or the pseudogene TRBV3-2) with TRBJ2-1; 15 positions agree with TRBD2. Input material: PBMCs or T cells enriched from blood (not recorded which). The CDR3 DNA reads as TGTGCCAGCAGCCAAGATACCGGGACTAGCGGGAGGAATGAGCAGTTCTTC. Translated, it gives CASSQDTGTSGRNEQFF.